The subject of this entry is one T cell receptor (beta chain). Its antigen remains unidentified. This entry is derived from a study of T-cell reconstitution after alpha-beta-depleted transplantation in children. Points from the study as a whole: Where alpha-beta T cells came from about two months after transplant was reportedly several hundred expanded graft clones. Day-60 TCRbeta diversity that was high in some patients was derived from surviving recipient T cells and thymic progenitors. From newly produced T cells came most of the T-cell counts and diversity one year after transplant.

V was pared by 2 bases and J by 1 base, with 4 bases between. The CDR3 is made up of 13 amino acids. Germline loops: CDR1 SGHRS, CDR2 YFSETQ. During its preparation, the TCRbeta library received unique molecular identifiers. TCRdb reprocessed the PCR reads via MiXCR and lists one record per CDR3 protein. Of about 580,000 distinct CDR3 sequences in the sample, 23% were seen once. The source of this sequence is a boy under two years old who had a stem cell transplant for acute myeloid leukemia, so the T cells may come from the graft donor. The specimen was PBMCs, mostly from graft donor cells, collected 360 days after TCRalphabeta/CD19-depleted stem cell transplant. V gene TRBV5-1 combines with J gene TRBJ2-4; the D is unclear. CDR3 loop: CASSFQAKNIQYF. The CDR3 DNA reads as TGCGCCAGCAGCTTCCAGGCCAAAAACATTCAGTACTTC.